This TCR beta chain was identified during a study of blood T cell repertoires in COVID-19. At the level of the study: Material from acute and convalescent COVID-19 was sourced from the United States, Italy and Spain. T cells, B-cell-depleted T cells, or PBMCs supplied cDNA or gDNA.

After removal of 10 bases from V and 2 bases from J, the junction contained 7 bases not matched to a gene. CDR1 is MNHEY and CDR2 is SVGAGI in the germline V gene. This CDR3 comprises 14 residues. Authors' methods: Counts of nucleated cells, estimated from reference gene primer amplification, were obtained. Method: immunoSEQ multiplex PCR; TCRdb's copy keeps in-frame clones and lacks some. V and J calls and clone size are those listed in that table; D and trimming were worked out from the DNA. The sample has some 200,000 clones; roughly 80% are singletons. Sequencing was performed on peripheral blood. This receptor was identified in a woman between 40 and 50 years old with acute or convalescent COVID-19. The chain couples TRBV6-5 to TRBJ2-3; 9 positions agree with TRBD2. CDR3 in amino acids: CATRERGATDTQYF. CDR3 sequence (DNA): TGTGCCACCCGAGAGCGGGGGGCCACAGATACGCAGTATTTT.